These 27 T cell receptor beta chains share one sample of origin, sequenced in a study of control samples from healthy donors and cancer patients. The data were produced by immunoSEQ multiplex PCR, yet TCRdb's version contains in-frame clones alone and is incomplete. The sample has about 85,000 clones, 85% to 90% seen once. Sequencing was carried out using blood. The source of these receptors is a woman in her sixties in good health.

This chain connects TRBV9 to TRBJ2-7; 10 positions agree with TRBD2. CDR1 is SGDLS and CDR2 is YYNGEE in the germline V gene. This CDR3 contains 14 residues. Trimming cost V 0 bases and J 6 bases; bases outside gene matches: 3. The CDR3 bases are TGTGCCAGCAGCGTAGAAGCGGGAGGGCGCGAGCAGTACTTC. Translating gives CASSVEAGGREQYF.

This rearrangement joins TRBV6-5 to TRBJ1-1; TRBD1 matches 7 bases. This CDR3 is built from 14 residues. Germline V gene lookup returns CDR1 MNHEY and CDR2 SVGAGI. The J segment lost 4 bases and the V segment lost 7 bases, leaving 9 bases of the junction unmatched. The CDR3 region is CASTRGDPRTEAFF. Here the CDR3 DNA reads TGTGCCAGCACCAGGGGGGACCCGCGCACTGAAGCTTTCTTT.

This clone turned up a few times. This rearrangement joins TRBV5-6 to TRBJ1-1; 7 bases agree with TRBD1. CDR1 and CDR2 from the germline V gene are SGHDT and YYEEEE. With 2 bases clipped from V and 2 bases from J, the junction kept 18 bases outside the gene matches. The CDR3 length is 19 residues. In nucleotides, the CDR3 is TGTGCCAGCAGCTTCACCCTTCCGGGACAGCCACTATTCAACACTGAAGCTTTCTTT. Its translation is CASSFTLPGQPLFNTEAFF.

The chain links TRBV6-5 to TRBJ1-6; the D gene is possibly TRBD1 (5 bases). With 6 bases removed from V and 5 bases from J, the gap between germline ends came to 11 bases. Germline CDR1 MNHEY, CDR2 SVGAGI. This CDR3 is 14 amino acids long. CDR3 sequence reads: CASSGGTDNSPLHF. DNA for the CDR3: TGTGCCAGCAGCGGTGGGACGGATAATTCACCCCTCCACTTT.

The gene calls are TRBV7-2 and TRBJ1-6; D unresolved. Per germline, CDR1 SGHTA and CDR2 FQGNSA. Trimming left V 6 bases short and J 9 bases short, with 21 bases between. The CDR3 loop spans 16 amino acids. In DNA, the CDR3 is TGTGCCAGCAGTCGTTCTCGGGGAGGGTCTGGTTCACCCCTCCACTTT. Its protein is CASSRSRGGSGSPLHF.

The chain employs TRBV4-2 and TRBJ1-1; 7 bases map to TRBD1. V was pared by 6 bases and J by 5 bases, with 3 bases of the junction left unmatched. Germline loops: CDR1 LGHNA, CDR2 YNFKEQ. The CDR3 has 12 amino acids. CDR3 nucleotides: TGTGCCAGCAGTCCACAGGGGACTGAAGCTTTCTTT. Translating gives CASSPQGTEAFF.

The DNA for the CDR3 is TGTGCCAGCCCACGTACAGGGGAGTACGAGCAGTACTTC. It yields the protein CASPRTGEYEQYF. The V call is TRBV18, the J call TRBJ2-7; TRBD1 matches 7 bases. The CDR3 has 13 amino acids. V trimming: 8 bases; J trimming: 4 bases; junction bases outside the gene matches: 8. Germline assignment: CDR1 KGHSH and CDR2 LQKENI.

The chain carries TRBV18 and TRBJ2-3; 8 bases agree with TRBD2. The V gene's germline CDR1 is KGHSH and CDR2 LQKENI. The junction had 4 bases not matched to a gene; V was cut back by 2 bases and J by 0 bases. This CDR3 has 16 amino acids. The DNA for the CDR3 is TGTGCCAGCTCACCATTAGCGGGGCTTAGCACAGATACGCAGTATTTT. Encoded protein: CASSPLAGLSTDTQYF. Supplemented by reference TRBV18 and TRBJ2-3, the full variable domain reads NAGVMQNPRHLVRRRGQEARLRCSPMKGHSHVYWYRQLPEEGLKFMVYLQKENIIDESGMPKERFSAEFPKEGPSILRIQQVVRGDSAAYFCASSPLAGLSTDTQYFGPGTRLTVL.

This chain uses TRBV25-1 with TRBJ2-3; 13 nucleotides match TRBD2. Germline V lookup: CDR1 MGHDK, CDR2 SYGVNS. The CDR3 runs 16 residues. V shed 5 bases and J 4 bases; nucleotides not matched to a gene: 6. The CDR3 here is CASSPRGLAGADTQYF. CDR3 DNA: TGTGCCAGCAGTCCCCGAGGACTAGCGGGGGCAGATACGCAGTATTTT.

CDR3 region: CASSFQRSGIFEQYF. The CDR3 coding sequence is TGTGCCAGCAGCTTCCAACGTAGCGGGATTTTCGAGCAGTACTTC. This chain connects TRBV7-2 to TRBJ2-7, with 8 bases identical to TRBD2. Trimming took 3 bases from V and 6 from J; bases not matched to a gene: 10. The CDR3 has 15 residues. Germline assignment: CDR1 SGHTA and CDR2 FQGNSA. Full variable domain (rest looked up from reference TRBV7-2 and TRBJ2-7): GAGVSQSPSNKVTEKGKDVELRCDPISGHTALYWYRQSLGQGLEFLIYFQGNSAPDKSGLPSDRFSAERTGGSVSTLTIQRTQQEDSAVYLCASSFQRSGIFEQYFGPGTRLTVT.

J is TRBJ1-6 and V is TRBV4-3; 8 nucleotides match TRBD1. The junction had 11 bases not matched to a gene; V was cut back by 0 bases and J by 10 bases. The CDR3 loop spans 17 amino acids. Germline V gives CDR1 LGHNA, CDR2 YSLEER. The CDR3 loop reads CASSQDPARTGRSPLHF. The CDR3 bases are TGCGCCAGCAGCCAAGACCCGGCCAGGACAGGGCGATCACCCCTCCACTTT.

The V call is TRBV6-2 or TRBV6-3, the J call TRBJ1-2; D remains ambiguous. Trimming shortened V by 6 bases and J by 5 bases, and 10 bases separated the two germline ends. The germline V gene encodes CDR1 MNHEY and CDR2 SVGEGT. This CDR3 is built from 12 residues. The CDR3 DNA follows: TGTGCCAGCAGCCCTACAGATTATGGCTACACCTTC. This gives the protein CASSPTDYGYTF.

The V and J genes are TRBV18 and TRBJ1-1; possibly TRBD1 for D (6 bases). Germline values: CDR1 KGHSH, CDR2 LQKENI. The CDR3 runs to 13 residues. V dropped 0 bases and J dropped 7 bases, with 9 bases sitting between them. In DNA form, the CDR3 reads TGTGCCAGCTCACCACCACAGGGCTTTGAAGCTTTCTTT. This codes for CASSPPQGFEAFF.

The CDR3 DNA reads TGTGCCAGCAGCGTAGCGACAGGGGGATGGCCCGGGGAGCTGTTTTTT. This encodes CASSVATGGWPGELFF. The chain carries TRBV9 and TRBJ2-2, with 9 bases aligning to TRBD1. V lost 0 bases, J lost 6 bases, and 6 bases stayed unmatched. The CDR3 loop spans 16 amino acids. CDR1 is SGDLS and CDR2 is YYNGEE in the germline V gene. Drawing the rest from reference TRBV9 and TRBJ2-2, the complete variable domain is DSGVTQTPKHLITATGQRVTLRCSPRSGDLSVYWYQQSLDQGLQFLIQYYNGEERAKGNILERFSAQQFPDLHSELNLSSLELGDSALYFCASSVATGGWPGELFFGEGSRLTVL.

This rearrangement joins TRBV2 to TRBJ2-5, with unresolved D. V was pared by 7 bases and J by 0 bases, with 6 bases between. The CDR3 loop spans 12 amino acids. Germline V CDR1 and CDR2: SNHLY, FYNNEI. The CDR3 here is CASTGYQETQYF. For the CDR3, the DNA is TGTGCCAGCACTGGGTACCAAGAGACCCAGTACTTC.

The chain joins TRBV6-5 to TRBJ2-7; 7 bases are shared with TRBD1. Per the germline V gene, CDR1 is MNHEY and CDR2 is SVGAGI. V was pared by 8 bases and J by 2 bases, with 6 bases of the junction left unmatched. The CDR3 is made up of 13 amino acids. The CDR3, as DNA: TGTGCCAGCCATGGACAGGACACCTACGAGCAGTACTTC. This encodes CASHGQDTYEQYF.

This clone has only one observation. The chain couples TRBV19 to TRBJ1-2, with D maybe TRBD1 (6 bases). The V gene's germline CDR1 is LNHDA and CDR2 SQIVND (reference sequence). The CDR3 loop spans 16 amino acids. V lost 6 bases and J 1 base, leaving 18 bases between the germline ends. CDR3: CASSPHGQFLNYGYTF. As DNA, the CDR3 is TGTGCCAGTAGCCCGCATGGACAGTTCCTTAACTATGGCTACACCTTC.

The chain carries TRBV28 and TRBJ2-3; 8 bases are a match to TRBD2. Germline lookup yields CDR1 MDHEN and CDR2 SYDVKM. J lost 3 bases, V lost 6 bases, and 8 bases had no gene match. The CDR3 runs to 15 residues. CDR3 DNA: TGTGCCAGCAGCGAAGCGGGAGAGGCGACAGATACGCAGTATTTT. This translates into CASSEAGEATDTQYF.

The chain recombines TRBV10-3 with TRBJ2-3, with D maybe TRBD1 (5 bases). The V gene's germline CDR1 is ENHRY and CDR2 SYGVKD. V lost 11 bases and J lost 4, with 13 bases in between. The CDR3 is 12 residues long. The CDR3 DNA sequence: TGTGCCGTGAAGGGGATTCCAGATACGCAGTATTTT. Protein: CAVKGIPDTQYF.

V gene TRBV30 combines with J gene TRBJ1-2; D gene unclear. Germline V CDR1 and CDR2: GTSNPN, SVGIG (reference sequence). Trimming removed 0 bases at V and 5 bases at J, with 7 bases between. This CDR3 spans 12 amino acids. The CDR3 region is CAWSVTGYGYTF. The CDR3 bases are TGTGCCTGGAGTGTTACGGGGTATGGCTACACCTTC.

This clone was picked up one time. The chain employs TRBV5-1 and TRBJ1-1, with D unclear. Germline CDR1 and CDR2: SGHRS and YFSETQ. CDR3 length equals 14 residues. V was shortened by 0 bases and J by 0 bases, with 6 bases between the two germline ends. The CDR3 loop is CASSLGTLNTEAFF. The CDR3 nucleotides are TGCGCCAGCAGCTTGGGGACTTTGAACACTGAAGCTTTCTTT.

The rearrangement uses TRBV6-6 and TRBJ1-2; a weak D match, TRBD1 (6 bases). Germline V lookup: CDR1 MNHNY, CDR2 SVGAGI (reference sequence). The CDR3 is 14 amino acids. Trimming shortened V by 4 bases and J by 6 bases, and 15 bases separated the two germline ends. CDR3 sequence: CASSSYRVGDGYTF. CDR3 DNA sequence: TGTGCCAGCAGTTCATACAGGGTTGGGGATGGCTACACCTTC.

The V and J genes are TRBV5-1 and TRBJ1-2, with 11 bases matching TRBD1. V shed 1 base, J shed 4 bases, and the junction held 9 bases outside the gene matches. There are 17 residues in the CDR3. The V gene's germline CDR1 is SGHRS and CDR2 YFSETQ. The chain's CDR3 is CASSLSPGTGGSYGYTF. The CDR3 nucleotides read TGCGCCAGCAGCTTGTCACCCGGGACAGGGGGAAGCTATGGCTACACCTTC.

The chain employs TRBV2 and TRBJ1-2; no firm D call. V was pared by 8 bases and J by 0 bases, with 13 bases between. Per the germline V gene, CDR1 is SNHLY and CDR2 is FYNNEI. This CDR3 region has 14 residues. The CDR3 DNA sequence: TGTGCCAGCCTTCTTTTCGAAGCTAACTATGGCTACACCTTC. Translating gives CASLLFEANYGYTF.

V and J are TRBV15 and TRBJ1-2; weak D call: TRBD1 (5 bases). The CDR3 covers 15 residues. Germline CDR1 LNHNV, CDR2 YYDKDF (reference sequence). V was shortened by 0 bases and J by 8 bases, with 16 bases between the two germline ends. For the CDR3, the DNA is TGTGCCACCAGCAGAGATCGTTCCCAGGGCGGCGGCTACACCTTC. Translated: CATSRDRSQGGGYTF.

CDR3 sequence: CASKRSFSGANVLTF. The CDR3 DNA reads as TGTGCCAGTAAGCGAAGTTTCTCTGGGGCCAACGTCCTGACTTTC. V gene TRBV19 combines with J gene TRBJ2-6, with no clear D. This CDR3 contains 15 residues. Germline V gene sequence: CDR1 LNHDA, CDR2 SQIVND (reference sequence). Deletions cut 7 bases from V and 0 bases from J, with 10 bases between.

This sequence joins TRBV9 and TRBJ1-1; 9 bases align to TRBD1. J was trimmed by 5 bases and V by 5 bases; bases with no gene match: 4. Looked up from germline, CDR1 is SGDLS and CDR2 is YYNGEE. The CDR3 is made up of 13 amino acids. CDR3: CASRRQGETEAFF. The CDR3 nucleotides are TGTGCCAGCAGAAGACAGGGGGAAACTGAAGCTTTCTTT.